The T cell receptor beta chain described here comes from a study of CD8+ T cells in alopecia areata. Reverse transcription of extracted RNA yielded cDNA, which provided the sequencing template. Repertoires were generated with immunoSEQ multiplex PCR, while TCRdb's copy carries only in-frame clones and drops some. The table has roughly 150,000 clones, approximately 60% seen once. The CDR3 has 20 amino acids. J was trimmed by 2 bases and V by 3 bases; bases with no gene match: 19. The sequence was collected from a human donor in good health. J is TRBJ2-7 and V is TRBV23-1, with 10 bases aligning to TRBD2. TRBV23-1 is annotated as an ORF whose role is uncertain. Sequencing used CD4+ T cells sorted from blood. CDR3 in amino acids: CASSQGDMYLAGAVTYEQYF. CDR3 in DNA: TGCGCCAGCAGTCAGGGGGACATGTATCTAGCGGGAGCGGTGACCTACGAGCAGTACTTC.